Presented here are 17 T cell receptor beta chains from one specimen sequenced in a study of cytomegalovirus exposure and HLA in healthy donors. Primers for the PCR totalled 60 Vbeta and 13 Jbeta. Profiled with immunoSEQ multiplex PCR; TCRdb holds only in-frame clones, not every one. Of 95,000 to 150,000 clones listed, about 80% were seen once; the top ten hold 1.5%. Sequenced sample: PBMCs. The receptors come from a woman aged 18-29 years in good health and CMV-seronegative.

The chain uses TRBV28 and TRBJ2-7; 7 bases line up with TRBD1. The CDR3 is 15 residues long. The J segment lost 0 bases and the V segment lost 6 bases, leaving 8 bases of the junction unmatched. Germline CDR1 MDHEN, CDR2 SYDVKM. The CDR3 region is CASSLRDRSSYEQYF. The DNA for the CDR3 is TGTGCCAGCAGCCTCCGGGACAGAAGCTCCTACGAGCAGTACTTC. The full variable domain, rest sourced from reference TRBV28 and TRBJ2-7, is DVKVTQSSRYLVKRTGEKVFLECVQDMDHENMFWYRQDPGLGLRLIYFSYDVKMKEKGDIPEGYSVSREKKERFSLILESASTNQTSMYLCASSLRDRSSYEQYFGPGTRLTVT.

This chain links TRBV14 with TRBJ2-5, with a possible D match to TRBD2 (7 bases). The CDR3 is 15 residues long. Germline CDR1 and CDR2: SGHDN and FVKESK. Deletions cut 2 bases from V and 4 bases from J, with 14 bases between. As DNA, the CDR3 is TGTGCCAGCAGCCAACTGGGGGGGGCTGGAGAGACCCAGTACTTC. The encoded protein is CASSQLGGAGETQYF. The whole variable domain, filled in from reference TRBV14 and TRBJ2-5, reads EAGVTQFPSHSVIEKGQTVTLRCDPISGHDNLYWYRRVMGKEIKFLLHFVKESKQDESGMPNNRFLAERTGGTYSTLKVQPAELEDSGVYFCASSQLGGAGETQYFGPGTRLLVL.

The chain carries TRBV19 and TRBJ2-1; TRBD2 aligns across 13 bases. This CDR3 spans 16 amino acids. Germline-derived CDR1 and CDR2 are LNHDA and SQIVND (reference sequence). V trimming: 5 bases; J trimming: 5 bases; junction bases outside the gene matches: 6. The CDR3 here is CASSLGTSGTNNEQFF. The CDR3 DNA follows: TGTGCCAGTAGTTTAGGGACTAGCGGGACCAACAATGAGCAGTTCTTC.

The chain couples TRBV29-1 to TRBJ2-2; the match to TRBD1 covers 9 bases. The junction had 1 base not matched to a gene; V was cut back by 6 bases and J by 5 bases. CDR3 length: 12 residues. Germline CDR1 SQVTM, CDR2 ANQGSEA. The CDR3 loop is CSVDRGTGELFF. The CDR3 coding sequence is TGCAGCGTGGACAGGGGAACCGGGGAGCTGTTTTTT.

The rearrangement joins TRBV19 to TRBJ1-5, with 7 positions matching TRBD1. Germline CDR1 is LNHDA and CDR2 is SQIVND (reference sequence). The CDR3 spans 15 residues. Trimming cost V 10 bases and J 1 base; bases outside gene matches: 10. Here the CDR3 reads CATRVGDRSNQPQHF. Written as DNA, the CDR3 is TGTGCCACCCGAGTCGGGGACAGAAGCAATCAGCCCCAGCATTTT.

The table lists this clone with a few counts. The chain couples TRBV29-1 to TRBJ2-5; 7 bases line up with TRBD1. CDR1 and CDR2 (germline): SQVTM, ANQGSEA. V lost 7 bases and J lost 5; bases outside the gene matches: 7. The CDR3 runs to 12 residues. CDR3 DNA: TGCAGCGCGACAGGGATTATGGAGACCCAGTACTTC. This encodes CSATGIMETQYF.

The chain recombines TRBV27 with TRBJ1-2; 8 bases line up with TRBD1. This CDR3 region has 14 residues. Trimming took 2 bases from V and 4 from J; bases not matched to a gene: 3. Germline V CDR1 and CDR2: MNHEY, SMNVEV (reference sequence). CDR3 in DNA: TGTGCCAGCAGTTTACAGGGGGCGAGCTATGGCTACACCTTC. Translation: CASSLQGASYGYTF.

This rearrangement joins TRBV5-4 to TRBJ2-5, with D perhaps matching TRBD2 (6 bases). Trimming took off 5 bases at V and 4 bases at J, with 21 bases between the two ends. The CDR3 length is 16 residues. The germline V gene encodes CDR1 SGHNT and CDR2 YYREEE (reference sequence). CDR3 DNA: TGTGCCAGCAGGGCTCCGGGACTGGAGATCCCAGAGACCCAGTACTTC. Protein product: CASRAPGLEIPETQYF.

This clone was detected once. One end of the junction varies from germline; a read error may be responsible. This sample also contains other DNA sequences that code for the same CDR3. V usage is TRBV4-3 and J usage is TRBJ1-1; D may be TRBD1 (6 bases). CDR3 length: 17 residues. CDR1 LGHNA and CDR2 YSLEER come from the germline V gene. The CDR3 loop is CASSQDVFVGTRAEAFF. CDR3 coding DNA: TGCGCCAGCAGCCAAGACGTTTTTGTTGGGACAAGGGCTGAGGCTTTCTTT.

This chain's CDR3 is CASSFRRQDSSPLHF. In nucleotides, the CDR3 is TGTGCCAGCAGCTTTAGGCGGCAGGACAGCTCACCCCTCCACTTT. V is TRBV5-5 and J is TRBJ1-6; D perhaps matches TRBD1 (6 bases). Germline CDR1 SGHKS, CDR2 YYEKEE (reference sequence). V lost 2 bases, J lost 10 bases, and 16 bases lay in between. CDR3 size: 15 residues.

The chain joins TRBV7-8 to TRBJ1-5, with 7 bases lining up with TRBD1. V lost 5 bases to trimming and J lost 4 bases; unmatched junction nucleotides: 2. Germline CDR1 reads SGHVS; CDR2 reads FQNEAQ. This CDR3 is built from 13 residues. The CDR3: CASSATGNQPQHF. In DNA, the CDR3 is TGTGCCAGCAGCGCGACAGGGAATCAGCCCCAGCATTTT.

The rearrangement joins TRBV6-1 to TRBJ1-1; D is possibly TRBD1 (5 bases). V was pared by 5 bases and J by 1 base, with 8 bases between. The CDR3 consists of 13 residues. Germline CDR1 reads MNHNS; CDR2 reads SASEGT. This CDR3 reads CASSTDRNTEAFF. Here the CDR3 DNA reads TGTGCCAGCAGTACCGACAGGAACACTGAAGCTTTCTTT.

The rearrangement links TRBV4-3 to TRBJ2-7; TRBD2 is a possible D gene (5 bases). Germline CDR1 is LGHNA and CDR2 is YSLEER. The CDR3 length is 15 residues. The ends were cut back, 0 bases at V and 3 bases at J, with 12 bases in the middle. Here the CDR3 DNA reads TGCGCCAGCAGCCAAGACTCGGGGAATAACTACGAGCAGTACTTC. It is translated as CASSQDSGNNYEQYF.

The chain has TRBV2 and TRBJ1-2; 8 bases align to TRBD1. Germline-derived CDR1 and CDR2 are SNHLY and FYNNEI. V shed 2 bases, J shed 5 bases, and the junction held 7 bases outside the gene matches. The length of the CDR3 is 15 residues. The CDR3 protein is CASSEQGAIVYGYTF. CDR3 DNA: TGTGCCAGCAGTGAACAGGGGGCTATTGTTTATGGCTACACCTTC.

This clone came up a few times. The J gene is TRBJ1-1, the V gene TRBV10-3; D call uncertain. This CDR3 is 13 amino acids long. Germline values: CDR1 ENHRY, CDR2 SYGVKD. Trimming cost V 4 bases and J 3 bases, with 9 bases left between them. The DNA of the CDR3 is TGTGCCATCAGTGGAAACAGCCACACTGAAGCTTTCTTT. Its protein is CAISGNSHTEAFF.

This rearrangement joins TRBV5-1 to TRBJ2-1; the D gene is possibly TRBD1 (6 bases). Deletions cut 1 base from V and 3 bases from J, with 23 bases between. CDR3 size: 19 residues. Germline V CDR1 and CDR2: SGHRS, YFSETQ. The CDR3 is CASSLRGTGNARIYNEQFF. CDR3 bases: TGCGCCAGCAGCTTGCGGGGTACAGGGAATGCGCGAATCTACAATGAGCAGTTCTTC. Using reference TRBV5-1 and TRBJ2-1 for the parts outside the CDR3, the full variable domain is KAGVTQTPRYLIKTRGQQVTLSCSPISGHRSVSWYQQTPGQGLQFLFEYFSETQRNKGNFPGRFSGRQFSNSRSEMNVSTLELGDSALYLCASSLRGTGNARIYNEQFFGPGTRLTVL.

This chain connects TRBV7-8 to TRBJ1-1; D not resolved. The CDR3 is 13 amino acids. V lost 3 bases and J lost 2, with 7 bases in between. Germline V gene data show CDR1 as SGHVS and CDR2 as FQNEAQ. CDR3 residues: CASSFRLNTEAFF. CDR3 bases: TGTGCCAGCAGCTTTCGACTAAACACTGAAGCTTTCTTT.